One T cell receptor beta chain is described in this entry. The clone's antigen remains unknown. There are no base qualities to consult, and no much larger clone falls within one base. This sample is part of a study of identical twins (dated by TCRdb to the mid-2010s). Background on the whole study: The study deep-sequenced TCR alpha and beta repertoires from monozygotic twins, unrelated adults of various ages and cord blood to test whether fetal clonotypes persist. Replicate twin experiments were performed at different times using different library preparation protocols to rule out contamination.

Study-wide conclusions, independent of this receptor: Invariant T cells such as MAIT and iNKT could partly confound zero-insertion analyses, although diverse VJ usage argued against such confounding for most clonotypes. In monozygotic twins, out-of-frame TCR alpha sharing was systematically underestimated by recombination models, although the models agreed with sharing between unrelated individuals. Compared with coincidental sharing between unrelated individuals, out-of-frame TCR alpha sequences shared between twins showed an excess of sequences with low generation probability. In beta out-of-frame sequences, excess twin sharing was weaker, because having fewer shared sequences lowered the signal-to-noise ratio. Abundant cord blood beta clonotypes carried fewer insertions; young adult naive repertoires showed a weaker similar trend, while memory repertoires showed none. Because the same donors could not be followed over many years, conclusions were based on cross-sectional statistical analysis.

Every donor was a healthy Caucasian. The twin cohort consisted of three pairs of female monozygotic twins, all aged about 18 to 29 years. CD4+ and CD8+ T cell populations were isolated with positive isolation kits from Invitrogen. The library was built by means of 5' RACE. Sequencing relied on an Illumina HiSeq 2000. Template switching added a universal primer binding site, and the final cDNA carried a unique molecular identifier that allowed TCR cDNA molecules to be counted accurately. First-strand cDNA for TCR alpha and beta chains was synthesized from specific primers in the conserved constant-segment region. To control for contamination, each cDNA library was double barcoded with a SMART-Mk sample barcode plus Illumina barcodes. TruSeq adapter sequences and Illumina sample barcodes were added in two successive PCR steps. TCR alpha and beta cDNA libraries were sequenced on the Illumina HiSeq platform with custom primers. The original methods were these. Raw reads were processed with MiGEC to extract unique molecular identifiers, and MiXCR was used to determine CDR3 positions. For each individual, recombination models were inferred using an EM algorithm with the repgenHMM and IGoR tools. The tcR package in R was used for shared clonotype analysis, with sharing normalized by the product of cloneset sizes. To study raw recombination free of thymic and clonal selection effects, out-of-frame nonproductive sequences were analyzed. TCRdb passed the public sequencing reads through fastp at Q25 and MiXCR, retaining productive beta sequences. Rows are combined by CDR3 protein, so each entry shows the most common genes and DNA. In this record, the V and J calls reflect TCRdb's handling and not the investigators' own analysis. The sample table holds just under 550,000 distinct CDR3 sequences, of which 13% to 15% were seen once. About 0.47% of the sample rests with the top ten.

From cysteine to phenylalanine, the CDR3 is 14 amino acids long. Solely the CDR3 DNA is kept, with 42 bases framed from the first base. From the germline V gene, CDR1 is SQVTM and CDR2 is ANQGSEA. These data are also associated with another study on yellow fever vaccine responses in identical twins. The second study, in turn, reports: The T cell response to vaccination in identical twins was reported by the authors to appear partly convergent and partly personalized. The study precisely tracked vaccine-responding T cell clones in identical twins.

The specimen was CD4+ T cells sorted from blood. In this chain, TRBV29-1 is recombined with TRBJ2-5, with 12 middle bases fitting TRBD2. This sequence was found in a woman aged 18-35 years in good health. Here is the DNA: TGCAGTGCGACTAGCGGGAGAATCCAAGAGACCCAGTACTTC. Protein translation: CSATSGRIQETQYF.